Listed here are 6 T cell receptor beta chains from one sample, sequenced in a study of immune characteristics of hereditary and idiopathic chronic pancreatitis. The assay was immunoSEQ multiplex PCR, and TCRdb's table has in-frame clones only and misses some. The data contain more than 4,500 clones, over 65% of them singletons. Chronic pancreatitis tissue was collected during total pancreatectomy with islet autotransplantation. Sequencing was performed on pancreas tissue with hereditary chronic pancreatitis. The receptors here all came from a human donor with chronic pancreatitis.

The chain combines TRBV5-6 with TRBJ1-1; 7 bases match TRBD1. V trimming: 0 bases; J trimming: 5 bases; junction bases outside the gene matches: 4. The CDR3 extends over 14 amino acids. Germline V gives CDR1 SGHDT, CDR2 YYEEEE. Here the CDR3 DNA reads TGTGCCAGCAGCTTGGGACAGGGTTTAACTGAAGCTTTCTTT. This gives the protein CASSLGQGLTEAFF.

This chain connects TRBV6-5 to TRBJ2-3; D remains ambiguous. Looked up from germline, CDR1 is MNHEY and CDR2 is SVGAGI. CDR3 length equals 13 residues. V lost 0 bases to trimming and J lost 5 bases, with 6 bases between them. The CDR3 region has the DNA TGTGCCAGCAGTTACTCTAAAGGAGATACGCAGTATTTT. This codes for CASSYSKGDTQYF.

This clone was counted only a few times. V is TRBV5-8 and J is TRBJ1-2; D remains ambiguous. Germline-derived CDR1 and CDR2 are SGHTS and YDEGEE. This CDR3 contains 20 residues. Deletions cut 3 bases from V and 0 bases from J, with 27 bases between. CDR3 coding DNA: TGTGCCAGCAGCTCCCGGGAGCTGAGCGCCGGGTCGGGTACTAACTATGGCTACACCTTC. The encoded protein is CASSSRELSAGSGTNYGYTF.

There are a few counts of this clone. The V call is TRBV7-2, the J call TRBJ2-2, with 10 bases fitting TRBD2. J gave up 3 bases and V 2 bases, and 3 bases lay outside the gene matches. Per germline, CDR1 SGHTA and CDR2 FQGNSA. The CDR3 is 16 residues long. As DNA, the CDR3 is TGTGCCAGCAGCTTACGAGCGGGGGGGTACACCGGGGAGCTGTTTTTT. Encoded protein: CASSLRAGGYTGELFF.

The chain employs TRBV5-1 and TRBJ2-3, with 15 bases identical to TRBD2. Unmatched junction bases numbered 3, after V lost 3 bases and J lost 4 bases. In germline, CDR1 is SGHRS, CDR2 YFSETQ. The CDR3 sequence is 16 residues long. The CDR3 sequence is CASSWTSGGVADTQYF. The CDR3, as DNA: TGCGCCAGCAGCTGGACTAGCGGGGGGGTCGCAGATACGCAGTATTTT. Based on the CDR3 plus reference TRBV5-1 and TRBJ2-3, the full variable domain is KAGVTQTPRYLIKTRGQQVTLSCSPISGHRSVSWYQQTPGQGLQFLFEYFSETQRNKGNFPGRFSGRQFSNSRSEMNVSTLELGDSALYLCASSWTSGGVADTQYFGPGTRLTVL.

In nucleotides, the CDR3 is TGCAGCGTGCCGTCCAGCGGGGGGCTTTACAATGAGCAGTTCTTC. This sequence encodes CSVPSSGGLYNEQFF. The V call is TRBV29-1, the J call TRBJ2-1; TRBD2 matches at 9 bases. V shed 6 bases, J shed 4 bases, and the junction held 10 bases outside the gene matches. The CDR3 sequence is 15 residues long. Germline assignment: CDR1 SQVTM and CDR2 ANQGSEA.